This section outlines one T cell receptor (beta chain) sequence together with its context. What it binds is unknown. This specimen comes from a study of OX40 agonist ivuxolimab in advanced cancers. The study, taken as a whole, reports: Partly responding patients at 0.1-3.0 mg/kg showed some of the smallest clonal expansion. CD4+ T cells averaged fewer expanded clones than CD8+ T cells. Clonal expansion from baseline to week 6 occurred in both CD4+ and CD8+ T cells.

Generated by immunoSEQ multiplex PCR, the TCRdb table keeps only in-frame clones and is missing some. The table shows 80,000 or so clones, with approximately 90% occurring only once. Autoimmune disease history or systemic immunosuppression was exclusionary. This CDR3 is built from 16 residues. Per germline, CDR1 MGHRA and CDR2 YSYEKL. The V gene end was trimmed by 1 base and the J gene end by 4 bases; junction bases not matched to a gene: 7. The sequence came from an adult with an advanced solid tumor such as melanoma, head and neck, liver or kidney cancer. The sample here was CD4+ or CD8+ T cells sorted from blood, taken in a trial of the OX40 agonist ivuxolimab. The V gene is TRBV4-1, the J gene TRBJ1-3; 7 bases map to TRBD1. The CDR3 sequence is CASSQAPRGKGNTIYF. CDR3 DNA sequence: TGCGCCAGCAGCCAAGCCCCCAGGGGGAAGGGAAACACCATATATTTT.